Below are 14 T cell receptor beta chains sequenced from a single sample in a study of T cells in Graves' hyperthyroidism and ophthalmopathy. TCR beta CDR3 regions were amplified from RNA. TCR CDR3 underwent first-round RT-PCR with the HTBI primer set. TCRdb used MiXCR to reprocess the multiplex PCR reads, holding one entry per CDR3 protein. The sample holds about 550,000 distinct CDR3 sequences, 20% seen once. Sample: blood. These TCRs come from a man aged 18 to 29 with Graves' hyperthyroidism.

The chain is built from TRBV10-3 and TRBJ1-5, with D possibly matching TRBD1 (5 bases). V lost 10 bases, J lost 0 bases, and 16 bases lay in between. Germline V gene sequence: CDR1 ENHRY, CDR2 SYGVKD. This CDR3 has 15 amino acids. CDR3 loop: CATQTTGDSNQPQHF. The CDR3 nucleotides read TGTGCCACCCAGACCACGGGGGATAGCAATCAGCCCCAGCATTTT.

This clonotype has ten or more counts. The rearrangement uses TRBV25-1 and TRBJ1-2, with D uncertain. Trimming pared 1 base from V and 4 bases from J, leaving 10 bases between. Germline assignment: CDR1 MGHDK and CDR2 SYGVNS. The CDR3 is made up of 14 amino acids. The CDR3 sequence: CASSEWVGGYGYTF. As DNA, the CDR3 is TGTGCCAGCAGTGAATGGGTCGGTGGCTATGGCTACACCTTC.

At least ten counts were recorded for this clonotype. V usage is TRBV11-2 and J usage is TRBJ2-5, with 7 bases lining up with TRBD2. With V trimmed by 2 bases and J by 3 bases, 3 bases remained unmatched. Per the germline V gene, CDR1 is SGHAT and CDR2 is FQNNGV. The CDR3 runs 14 residues. CDR3 DNA sequence: TGTGCCAGCAGCTTACCGGGAGGAGAAGAGACCCAGTACTTC. The encoded protein is CASSLPGGEETQYF.

V and J are TRBV4-1 and TRBJ2-5; 7 bases agree with TRBD2. CDR1 and CDR2 from the germline V gene are MGHRA and YSYEKL. With V trimmed by 2 bases and J by 5 bases, 8 bases remained unmatched. This CDR3 comprises 15 residues. The CDR3 protein is CASSQSETSMETQYF. The DNA of the CDR3 is TGCGCCAGCAGCCAATCCGAGACTAGCATGGAGACCCAGTACTTC.

Ten or more counts support this clonotype. This chain joins TRBV28 and TRBJ1-2; tentative D call: TRBD1 (6 bases). This CDR3 region has 12 residues. Germline V CDR1 and CDR2: MDHEN, SYDVKM. With 8 bases removed from V and 1 base from J, the gap between germline ends came to 8 bases. CDR3 in DNA: TGTGCCAGCCTGGACAGTAACTATGGCTACACCTTC. Translation: CASLDSNYGYTF.

This clonotype was found many times. The J gene is TRBJ1-6, the V gene TRBV12-5, with D hard to call. This CDR3 has 13 residues. Germline V CDR1 and CDR2: LGHNT, FRNRAP. With 1 base removed from V and 8 bases from J, the gap between germline ends came to 6 bases. In DNA, the CDR3 is TGTGCTAGTGGTTTGGCACCCGATTCACCCCTCCACTTT. It is translated as CASGLAPDSPLHF.

This clonotype showed up just once. The chain joins TRBV3-1 to TRBJ1-2; D ambiguous. V was shortened by 4 bases and J by 6 bases, with 21 bases between the two germline ends. Germline lookup yields CDR1 LGHDT and CDR2 YNNKEL (reference sequence). The CDR3 runs to 16 residues. CDR3 coding DNA: TGTGCCAGCAGCCCTGCAAGATGGAAAACCTGGCATGGCTACACCTTC. As protein: CASSPARWKTWHGYTF.

This clonotype was observed at least ten times. V usage is TRBV6-5 and J usage is TRBJ1-6, with unresolved D. CDR1 and CDR2 from the germline V gene are MNHEY and SVGAGI. Trimming took 2 bases from V and 9 from J, leaving 8 bases between them. The CDR3 runs 13 residues. CDR3: CASSYILISPLHF. The CDR3 DNA reads as TGTGCCAGCAGTTACATTTTGATTTCACCCCTCCACTTT.

J is TRBJ2-4 and V is TRBV20-1; 8 positions match TRBD2. After removal of 4 bases from V and 3 bases from J, the junction contained 17 bases not matched to a gene. Per germline, CDR1 DFQATT and CDR2 SNEGSKA (reference sequence). The CDR3 loop spans 18 amino acids. Here the CDR3 DNA reads TGCAGTGCTACCGGGTCCGGGGGGGGACCCTTGGACAAAAACATTCAGTACTTC. Translation: CSATGSGGGPLDKNIQYF.

This clonotype was counted at least ten times. The rearrangement links TRBV6-5 to TRBJ1-2, with 9 bases fitting TRBD1. Germline-derived CDR1 and CDR2 are MNHEY and SVGAGI. Trimming cost V 6 bases and J 7 bases; bases outside gene matches: 6. The CDR3 covers 13 residues. The CDR3 here is CASRRPGQGGYTF. In DNA, the CDR3 is TGTGCCAGCAGACGTCCGGGACAGGGTGGCTACACCTTC.

This clonotype has a count of ten or more. The rearrangement links TRBV28 to TRBJ1-2; TRBD1 might be the D (6 bases). CDR1 is MDHEN, CDR2 SYDVKM, per germline. CDR3 size: 15 residues. V was pared by 6 bases and J by 4 bases, with 18 bases between. CDR3 region: CASRGGGQVSYGYTF. For the CDR3, the DNA is TGTGCCAGCAGGGGGGGGGGACAAGTCTCCTATGGCTACACCTTC.

This chain links TRBV11-2 with TRBJ1-1, with D possibly TRBD1 on 6 matching bases. There are 12 residues in the CDR3. Germline values: CDR1 SGHAT, CDR2 FQNNGV. Trimming cost V 5 bases and J 11 bases, with 15 bases left between them. CDR3 in amino acids: CASSHWTGGAFF. The CDR3 nucleotides read TGTGCCAGCAGCCACTGGACGGGGGGCGCTTTCTTT.

This clonotype was observed a handful of times. This may be a read error: a much more frequent sequence differs by one nucleotide. CDR3 amino acids: CASSDFLGSEACF. DNA of the CDR3: TGTGCCAGCAGTGACTTTTTGGGGTCTGAAGCTTGCTTT. The chain has TRBV6-1 and TRBJ1-1; D call uncertain. Germline V CDR1 and CDR2: MNHNS, SASEGT. The CDR3 has 13 amino acids.

There are many counts of this clonotype. This rearrangement joins TRBV12-3 or TRBV12-4 to TRBJ1-1; D remains unclear. The CDR3 length is 14 residues. V lost 1 base, J lost 0 bases, and 6 bases lay in between. CDR3: CASSLDLMNTEAFF. CDR3 DNA: TGTGCCAGCAGTTTAGACCTCATGAACACTGAAGCTTTCTTT.